The 5 T cell receptor beta chains in this list originate from one sample, sequenced in a study of OX40 agonist ivuxolimab in advanced cancers. Here immunoSEQ multiplex PCR was the method, and the copy in TCRdb shows in-frame clones only, minus some. The repertoire includes fewer than 35,000 clones, roughly 90% of them detected once, and roughly 1% sits in the top ten. Sample: CD4+ or CD8+ T cells sorted from blood, taken in a trial of the OX40 agonist ivuxolimab. The source of these receptors is an adult with an advanced solid tumor such as melanoma, head and neck, liver or kidney cancer.

The chain is built from TRBV19 and TRBJ2-7; TRBD2 aligns across 8 bases. After removal of 7 bases from V and 3 bases from J, the junction contained 8 bases not matched to a gene. The germline CDR1 and CDR2 sequences are LNHDA and SQIVND (reference sequence). The CDR3 extends over 14 amino acids. CDR3 sequence reads: CASKMRGDNYEQYF. The CDR3 DNA reads as TGTGCCAGTAAGATGCGGGGGGACAACTACGAGCAGTACTTC.

The J gene is TRBJ1-2, the V gene TRBV5-4; maybe TRBD1 (6 bases). The V gene's germline CDR1 is SGHNT and CDR2 YYREEE (reference sequence). CDR3 size: 14 residues. Trimming removed 5 bases at V and 1 base at J, with 12 bases between. The CDR3 here is CASRAGELNYGYTF. The CDR3 region has the DNA TGTGCCAGCAGAGCAGGGGAGCTTAACTATGGCTACACCTTC.

The chain uses TRBV6-5 and TRBJ2-7, with a possible D match to TRBD1 (5 bases). CDR1 is MNHEY, CDR2 SVGAGI, per germline. The germline V and J ends were trimmed by 5 bases and 4 bases, with 15 bases remaining between them. This CDR3 comprises 14 residues. The CDR3 DNA is TGTGCCAGCAGTCATGGGGCAGCGAAGTACGAGCAGTACTTC. It yields the protein CASSHGAAKYEQYF.

The chain's CDR3 is CASSWDREAGELFF. The CDR3 nucleotides read TGTGCCAGCAGTTGGGACAGGGAAGCCGGGGAGCTGTTTTTT. The chain joins TRBV9 to TRBJ2-2; 9 nucleotides align to TRBD1. V lost 5 bases and J lost 6; bases outside the gene matches: 5. CDR1 SGDLS and CDR2 YYNGEE come from the germline V gene. The CDR3 has 14 amino acids. The variable domain in full, with the rest retrieved from reference TRBV9 and TRBJ2-2, is DSGVTQTPKHLITATGQRVTLRCSPRSGDLSVYWYQQSLDQGLQFLIQYYNGEERAKGNILERFSAQQFPDLHSELNLSSLELGDSALYFCASSWDREAGELFFGEGSRLTVL.

This clone has only one observation. The chain recombines TRBV30 with TRBJ2-7, with D hard to call. There are 14 residues in the CDR3. The ends were cut back, 4 bases at V and 0 bases at J, with 13 bases in the middle. Germline CDR1 is GTSNPN and CDR2 is SVGIG (reference sequence). The CDR3 reads CAWKPPGDSYEQYF. The CDR3 nucleotides read TGTGCCTGGAAGCCCCCTGGGGACTCCTACGAGCAGTACTTC. Complete variable domain (other parts from reference TRBV30 and TRBJ2-7): SQTIHQWPATLVQPVGSPLSLECTVEGTSNPNLYWYRQAAGRGLQLLFYSVGIGQISSEVPQNLSASRPQDRQFILSSKKLLLSDSGFYLCAWKPPGDSYEQYFGPGTRLTVT.